This T cell receptor (beta chain) was captured in a study of breast tumors, draining lymph nodes, adjacent tissues. The study's findings and limits: Luminal-like breast cancer showed significantly greater tumor-nontumor repertoire similarity than basal-like breast cancer did.

This clonotype has more than one count but fewer than ten. The antigen is not known. In TCRdb, the multiplex PCR reads were re-called with MiXCR into one record per CDR3 protein. The top ten hold roughly 19% of the sample, which has about 63,000 distinct CDR3 sequences, around 52% seen once. V lost 10 bases, J lost 4 bases, and 13 bases lay in between. This CDR3 comprises 12 residues. Germline CDR1 reads SNHLY; CDR2 reads FYNNEI. V is TRBV2 and J is TRBJ2-5, with a weak D call TRBD2 (6 bases). The receptor comes from a female donor with breast cancer. Some clones in this sample may be carry-over from other donors' samples. Sequencing was done on a sample of breast tumor tissue. CDR3 loop: CATRAGTETQYF. The CDR3 bases are TGTGCCACCCGAGCGGGCACAGAGACCCAGTACTTC.